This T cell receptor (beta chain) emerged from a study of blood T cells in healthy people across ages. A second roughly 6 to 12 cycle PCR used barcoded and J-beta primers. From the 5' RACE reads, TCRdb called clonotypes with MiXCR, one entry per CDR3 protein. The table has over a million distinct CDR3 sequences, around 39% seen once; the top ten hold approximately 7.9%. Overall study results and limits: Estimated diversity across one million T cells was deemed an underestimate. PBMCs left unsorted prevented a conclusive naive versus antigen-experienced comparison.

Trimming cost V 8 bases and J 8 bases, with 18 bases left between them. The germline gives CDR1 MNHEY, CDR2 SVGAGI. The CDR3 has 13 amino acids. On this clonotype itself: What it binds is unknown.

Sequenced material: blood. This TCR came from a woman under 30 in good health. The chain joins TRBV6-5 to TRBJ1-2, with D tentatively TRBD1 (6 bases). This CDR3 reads CASVDRSGGGYTF. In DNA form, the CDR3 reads TGTGCCAGCGTCGACAGGTCCGGGGGGGGCTACACCTTC.